This TCR beta chain was obtained from a study of T-cell reconstitution after alpha-beta-depleted transplantation in children. Library preparation (for TCRbeta) was performed with unique molecular identifiers. TCRdb used MiXCR to reprocess the PCR reads, holding one entry per CDR3 protein. The data hold 83,000 or so distinct CDR3 sequences, with roughly 8% observed a single time. This clonotype was counted at least ten times. The sequence came from a human donor who donated a stem cell graft to a child with congenital amegakaryocytic thrombocytopenia. The specimen was PBMCs from the stem cell graft donor, collected from the stem cell graft.

The CDR3 spells CSVGQGLGNTEAFF. The CDR3 nucleotides read TGCAGTGTCGGACAGGGCCTAGGGAACACTGAAGCTTTCTTT. V is TRBV20-1 and J is TRBJ1-1; 8 bases line up with TRBD1. Germline trimming cut 7 bases from V and 1 base from J; bases unmatched to any gene: 8. The CDR3 sequence is 14 residues long. Germline V gene data show CDR1 as DFQATT and CDR2 as SNEGSKA (reference sequence).